This entry lists 25 T cell receptor beta chains sequenced from one sample in a study of blood T cell repertoires in COVID-19. Generated by immunoSEQ multiplex PCR, the TCRdb table keeps only in-frame clones and is missing some. The sample contains over 400,000 clones, roughly 90% of which appear only once. Material: peripheral blood. The receptors come from a young woman with active or convalescent COVID-19.

J is TRBJ2-2 and V is TRBV19; tentative D call: TRBD1 (5 bases). Trimming shortened V by 7 bases and J by 6 bases, and 9 bases separated the two germline ends. Germline V lookup: CDR1 LNHDA, CDR2 SQIVND (reference sequence). CDR3 length: 12 residues. The DNA for the CDR3 is TGTGCCAGTAATCAGGGTCCCGGGGAGCTGTTTTTT. As protein: CASNQGPGELFF.

V and J are TRBV19 and TRBJ2-2, with 9 nucleotides matching TRBD1. The J segment lost 2 bases and the V segment lost 3 bases, leaving 7 bases of the junction unmatched. The CDR3 totals 17 residues. Germline loops: CDR1 LNHDA, CDR2 SQIVND (reference sequence). CDR3 sequence (DNA): TGTGCCAGTAGTATCTTGGGGGACAGGGTAAACACCGGGGAGCTGTTTTTT. This gives the protein CASSILGDRVNTGELFF.

This chain links TRBV6-1 with TRBJ2-3; D gene uncertain. The CDR3 has 13 amino acids. Deletions cut 1 base from V and 6 bases from J, with 8 bases between. The germline CDR1 and CDR2 sequences are MNHNS and SASEGT. The CDR3 sequence is CASSEGPADTQYF. The CDR3 DNA sequence: TGTGCCAGCAGTGAAGGCCCAGCGGATACGCAGTATTTT.

The genes are TRBV11-2 and TRBJ2-7, with a possible D match to TRBD1 (5 bases). Germline V CDR1 and CDR2: SGHAT, FQNNGV. The ends were cut back, 4 bases at V and 6 bases at J, with 7 bases in the middle. There are 11 residues in the CDR3. The CDR3 spells CASSSTGEQYF. CDR3 nucleotides: TGTGCCAGCAGCTCCACAGGCGAGCAGTACTTC.

The rearrangement links TRBV3-1 (or the pseudogene TRBV3-2) to TRBJ1-6, with D tentatively TRBD1 (5 bases). The CDR3 extends over 15 amino acids. Trimming took off 0 bases at V and 7 bases at J, with 10 bases between the two ends. Germline loops: CDR1 LGHDT, CDR2 YNNKEL (reference sequence). CDR3 DNA: TGTGCCAGCAGCCAAGAGGGGGGATTCAATTCACCCCTCCACTTT. Translation: CASSQEGGFNSPLHF.

This clone was found a few times. The chain links TRBV5-1 to TRBJ1-2; 10 bases line up with TRBD1. The CDR3 extends over 17 amino acids. V was clipped by 5 bases and J by 2 bases; unmatched bases: 12. Germline V gene sequence: CDR1 SGHRS, CDR2 YFSETQ. The CDR3 region is CASRLTGGTARNYGYTF. In nucleotides, the CDR3 is TGCGCCAGCAGGCTGACAGGGGGCACTGCCAGAAACTATGGCTACACCTTC.

The chain recombines TRBV3-1 (or the pseudogene TRBV3-2) with TRBJ2-1; 9 bases agree with TRBD2. Per the germline V gene, CDR1 is LGHDT and CDR2 is YNNKEL (reference sequence). Trimming took 6 bases from V and 5 from J; bases not matched to a gene: 11. CDR3 length equals 16 residues. The CDR3 sequence: CASSPPGLAHHNEQFF. The DNA for the CDR3 is TGTGCCAGCAGTCCGCCGGGACTAGCTCACCACAATGAGCAGTTCTTC.

Only one count was recorded for this clone. This sequence joins TRBV5-6 and TRBJ2-3, with TRBD2 matching 7 bases. The CDR3 contains 13 residues. The germline V gene has CDR1 SGHDT and CDR2 YYEEEE. With V trimmed by 2 bases and J by 4 bases, 1 base remained unmatched. CDR3 sequence (DNA): TGTGCCAGCAGCTTACGGGGGGCAGATACGCAGTATTTT. The encoded protein is CASSLRGADTQYF. Supplemented by reference TRBV5-6 and TRBJ2-3, the full variable domain reads DAGVTQSPTHLIKTRGQQVTLRCSPKSGHDTVSWYQQALGQGPQFIFQYYEEEERQRGNFPDRFSGHQFPNYSSELNVNALLLGDSALYLCASSLRGADTQYFGPGTRLTVL.

This clone appeared a single time. J is TRBJ2-1 and V is TRBV10-3; 9 nucleotides align to TRBD1. The CDR3 is 14 residues long. Germline CDR1 is ENHRY and CDR2 is SYGVKD. Losses at the gene ends were 9 bases for V and 7 bases for J; bases not matched to a gene: 10. CDR3 region: CAMRSGTGKNEQFF. The CDR3 DNA sequence: TGTGCCATGAGATCCGGGACAGGGAAGAATGAGCAGTTCTTC.

The genes are TRBV5-1 and TRBJ2-3; 15 bases match TRBD2. Looked up from germline, CDR1 is SGHRS and CDR2 is YFSETQ. This CDR3 has 17 amino acids. Trimming removed 4 bases from V and 4 bases from J; junction bases left unmatched: 7. The DNA for the CDR3 is TGCGCCAGCAGCAAACGGACTAGCGGGGGGGCATCAGATACGCAGTATTTT. The encoded protein is CASSKRTSGGASDTQYF.

This chain uses TRBV7-7 with TRBJ2-1; TRBD2 agrees at 11 bases. V was clipped by 6 bases and J by 7 bases; unmatched bases: 8. This CDR3 comprises 15 residues. Germline CDR1 SSHAT, CDR2 FNYEAQ (reference sequence). CDR3 nucleotides: TGTGCCAGCAGTCGTAGCGGGAGGGCCGGGAATGAGCAGTTCTTC. This gives the protein CASSRSGRAGNEQFF.

This CDR3 is CASSQGRRDRGGYEQYF. CDR3 nucleotides: TGCGCCAGCAGCCAAGGGCGGCGAGACAGGGGGGGGTACGAGCAGTACTTC. The chain combines TRBV4-1 with TRBJ2-7; 9 bases match TRBD1. Germline V gives CDR1 MGHRA, CDR2 YSYEKL. After removal of 1 base from V and 4 bases from J, the junction contained 11 bases not matched to a gene. The CDR3 is 17 residues long.

This clone was counted a single time. V usage is TRBV19 and J usage is TRBJ2-5, with D unclear. The CDR3 totals 13 residues. Trimming removed 4 bases at V and 3 bases at J, with 9 bases between. In germline, CDR1 is LNHDA, CDR2 SQIVND (reference sequence). The CDR3 here is CASSNSLKETQYF. The CDR3 nucleotides are TGTGCCAGTAGTAATAGCCTGAAAGAGACCCAGTACTTC.

V gene TRBV5-4 combines with J gene TRBJ2-7; D perhaps matches TRBD1 (6 bases). Germline V gene data show CDR1 as SGHNT and CDR2 as YYREEE (reference sequence). This CDR3 region has 14 residues. Between the trimmed V and J ends, which lost 5 bases and 0 bases, there was a span of 12 bases. The DNA of the CDR3 is TGTGCCAGCAGGTCACAGGGCGGCTCCTACGAGCAGTACTTC. Translated, it gives CASRSQGGSYEQYF.

This chain links TRBV4-2 with TRBJ2-5; 9 bases line up with TRBD2. This CDR3 has 17 amino acids. With 3 bases clipped from V and 5 bases from J, the junction kept 13 bases outside the gene matches. From germline, CDR1 is LGHNA and CDR2 YNFKEQ. The CDR3 loop reads CASSHLDEGGGVETQYF. The CDR3, as DNA: TGTGCCAGCAGCCACCTCGACGAGGGCGGGGGGGTGGAGACCCAGTACTTC.

V gene TRBV9 combines with J gene TRBJ1-4, with D possibly TRBD1 on 6 matching bases. The CDR3 length is 15 residues. V was clipped by 0 bases and J by 5 bases, with 11 bases between them. CDR1 and CDR2 (germline): SGDLS, YYNGEE. Written as DNA, the CDR3 is TGTGCCAGCAGCGTAGCCGGGACAAGGAATGAAAAACTGTTTTTT. As protein: CASSVAGTRNEKLFF.

The DNA of the CDR3 is TGCAGCGTTGAAGGACAGGGCGATCAGCCCCAGCATTTT. Encoded protein: CSVEGQGDQPQHF. The rearrangement links TRBV29-1 to TRBJ1-5; 7 bases are shared with TRBD1. J lost 5 bases, V lost 1 base, and 2 bases had no gene match. Germline loops: CDR1 SQVTM, CDR2 ANQGSEA. The CDR3 length is 13 residues.

J is TRBJ1-5 and V is TRBV20-1, with D unresolved. Germline CDR1 is DFQATT and CDR2 is SNEGSKA (reference sequence). This CDR3 contains 14 residues. Trimming shortened V by 3 bases and J by 6 bases, and 15 bases separated the two germline ends. In nucleotides, the CDR3 is TGCAGTGCTAGTCGCGGGGAACTAGGTCAGCCCCAGCATTTT. This codes for CSASRGELGQPQHF.

This rearrangement joins TRBV5-6 to TRBJ2-1; 7 bases align to TRBD1. Per germline, CDR1 SGHDT and CDR2 YYEEEE. CDR3 length: 13 residues. The V segment lost 4 bases and the J segment 10 bases; nucleotides outside the gene matches: 8. The CDR3 bases are TGTGCCAGCAGCCAGACAGGGTTTCGGGAGCAGTTCTTC. Its protein is CASSQTGFREQFF.

V usage is TRBV2 and J usage is TRBJ1-1, with a weak D call TRBD1 (6 bases). V was trimmed by 10 bases and J by 5 bases, leaving 17 bases between them. CDR3 size: 13 residues. Germline V gene sequence: CDR1 SNHLY, CDR2 FYNNEI. CDR3 in amino acids: CATEQGLRTEAFF. The DNA for the CDR3 is TGTGCCACTGAACAGGGCCTTAGGACTGAAGCTTTCTTT.

The chain carries TRBV6-1 and TRBJ2-7; TRBD2 agrees at 7 bases. V was pared by 1 base and J by 3 bases, with 12 bases of the junction left unmatched. CDR3 length: 17 amino acids. CDR1 is MNHNS and CDR2 is SASEGT in the germline V gene. The CDR3 coding sequence is TGTGCCAGCAGTGAAGGAGCGGGGCGATCCTCTTACTACGAGCAGTACTTC. This gives the protein CASSEGAGRSSYYEQYF.

The CDR3 sequence is CASSSTRQSNQPQHF. In DNA form, the CDR3 reads TGTGCCAGTAGTTCAACCCGCCAGAGCAATCAGCCCCAGCATTTT. The chain has TRBV19 and TRBJ1-5; D gene unclear. This CDR3 has 15 amino acids. V was trimmed by 5 bases and J by 1 base, leaving 12 bases between them. The germline gives CDR1 LNHDA, CDR2 SQIVND (reference sequence).

The chain employs TRBV6-5 and TRBJ1-1; 7 bases agree with TRBD1. Germline CDR1 is MNHEY and CDR2 is SVGAGI. There are 13 residues in the CDR3. The trim removed 7 bases at V and 5 bases at J, leaving 7 bases unmatched. The DNA for the CDR3 is TGTGCCAGCAACTTACAGGGGTGGACTGAAGCTTTCTTT. Its protein product is CASNLQGWTEAFF.

This chain uses TRBV6-5 with TRBJ2-7; D might be TRBD2 (5 bases). CDR3 size: 14 residues. Germline assignment: CDR1 MNHEY and CDR2 SVGAGI. The V and J ends lost 6 bases and 2 bases respectively, with 14 bases between them. The CDR3 sequence: CASRLSAETYEQYF. The CDR3 bases are TGTGCCAGCAGACTCTCAGCGGAAACCTACGAGCAGTACTTC.

The chain carries TRBV10-2 and TRBJ1-5; tentatively, D is TRBD1 (6 bases). The germline V gene encodes CDR1 WSHSY and CDR2 SAAADI. Trimming took off 5 bases at V and 3 bases at J, with 8 bases between the two ends. This CDR3 is 13 amino acids long. CDR3 region: CASSKGVNQPQHF. CDR3 in DNA: TGCGCCAGCAGTAAGGGGGTCAATCAGCCCCAGCATTTT.